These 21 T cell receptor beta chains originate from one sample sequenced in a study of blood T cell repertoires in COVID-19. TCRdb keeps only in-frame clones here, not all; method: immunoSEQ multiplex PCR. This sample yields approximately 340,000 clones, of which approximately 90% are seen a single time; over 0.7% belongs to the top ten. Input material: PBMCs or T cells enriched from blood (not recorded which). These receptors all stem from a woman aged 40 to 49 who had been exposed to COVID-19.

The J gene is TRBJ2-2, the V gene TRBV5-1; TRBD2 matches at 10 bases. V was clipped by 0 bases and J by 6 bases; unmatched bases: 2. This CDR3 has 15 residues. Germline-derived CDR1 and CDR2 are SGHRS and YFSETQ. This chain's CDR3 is CASSLGLAGAGELFF. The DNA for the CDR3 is TGCGCCAGCAGCTTGGGACTAGCGGGTGCCGGGGAGCTGTTTTTT.

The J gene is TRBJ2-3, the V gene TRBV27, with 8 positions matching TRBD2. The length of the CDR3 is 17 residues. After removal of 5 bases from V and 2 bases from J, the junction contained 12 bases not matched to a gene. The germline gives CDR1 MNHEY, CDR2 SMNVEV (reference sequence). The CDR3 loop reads CASSPRRAGGHTDTQYF. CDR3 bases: TGTGCCAGCAGTCCCCGTCGGGCGGGGGGTCACACAGATACGCAGTATTTT.

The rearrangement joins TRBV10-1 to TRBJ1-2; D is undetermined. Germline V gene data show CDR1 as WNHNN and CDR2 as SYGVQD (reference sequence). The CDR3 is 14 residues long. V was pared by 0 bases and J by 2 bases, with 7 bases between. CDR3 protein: CASSESGRNYGYTF. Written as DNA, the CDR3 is TGCGCCAGCAGTGAGTCGGGCAGGAACTATGGCTACACCTTC.

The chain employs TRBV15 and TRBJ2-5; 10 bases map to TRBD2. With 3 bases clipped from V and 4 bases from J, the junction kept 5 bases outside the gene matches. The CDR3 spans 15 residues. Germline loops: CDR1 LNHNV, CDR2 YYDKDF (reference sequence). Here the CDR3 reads CATSRSGGASETQYF. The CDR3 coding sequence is TGTGCCACCAGCAGGAGCGGGGGGGCCTCAGAGACCCAGTACTTC.

CDR3 residues: CASSSLLSGTEAFF. The CDR3 DNA follows: TGTGCCAGCAGCTCTCTTCTATCCGGGACTGAAGCTTTCTTT. The rearrangement links TRBV27 to TRBJ1-1; no clear D gene. This CDR3 contains 14 residues. The V end was cut by 6 bases, the J end by 5 bases, with 16 bases between. Per the germline V gene, CDR1 is MNHEY and CDR2 is SMNVEV (reference sequence).

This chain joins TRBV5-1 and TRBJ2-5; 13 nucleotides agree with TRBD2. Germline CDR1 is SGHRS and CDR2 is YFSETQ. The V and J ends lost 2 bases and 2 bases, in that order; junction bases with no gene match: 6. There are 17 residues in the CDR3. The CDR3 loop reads CASSFSTSGGEQETQYF. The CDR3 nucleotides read TGCGCCAGCAGCTTTAGCACTAGCGGGGGGGAACAAGAGACCCAGTACTTC.

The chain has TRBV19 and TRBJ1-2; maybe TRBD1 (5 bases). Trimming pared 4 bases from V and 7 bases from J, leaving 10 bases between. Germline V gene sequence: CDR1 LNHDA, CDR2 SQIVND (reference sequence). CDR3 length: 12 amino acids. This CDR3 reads CASSRGEGGYTF. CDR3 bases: TGTGCCAGTAGTAGGGGGGAGGGTGGCTACACCTTC.

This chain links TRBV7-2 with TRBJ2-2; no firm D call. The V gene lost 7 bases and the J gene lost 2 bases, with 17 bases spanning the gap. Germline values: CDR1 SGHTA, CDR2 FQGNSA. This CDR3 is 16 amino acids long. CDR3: CASTFLRRKNTGELFF. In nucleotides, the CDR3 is TGTGCCAGCACCTTTCTTCGGCGGAAAAACACCGGGGAGCTGTTTTTT.

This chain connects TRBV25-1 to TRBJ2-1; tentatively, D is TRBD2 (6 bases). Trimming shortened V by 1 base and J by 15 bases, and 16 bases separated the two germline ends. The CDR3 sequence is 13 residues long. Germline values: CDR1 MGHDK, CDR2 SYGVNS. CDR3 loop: CASSELGAGRPFF. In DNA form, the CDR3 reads TGTGCCAGCAGTGAATTGGGCGCGGGGAGGCCGTTCTTC.

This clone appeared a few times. The CDR3 region is CASSRKTGSEQYF. CDR3 DNA sequence: TGTGCCAGCAGCAGAAAAACAGGCTCCGAGCAGTACTTC. The rearrangement links TRBV9 to TRBJ2-7, with D possibly being TRBD1 (5 bases). Germline lookup yields CDR1 SGDLS and CDR2 YYNGEE. This CDR3 has 13 residues. The V end was cut by 4 bases, the J end by 6 bases, with 14 bases between.

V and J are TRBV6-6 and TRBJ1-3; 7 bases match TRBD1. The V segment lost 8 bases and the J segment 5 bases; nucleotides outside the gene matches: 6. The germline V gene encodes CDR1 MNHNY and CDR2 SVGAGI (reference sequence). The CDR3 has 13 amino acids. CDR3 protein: CASLDRSRNTIYF. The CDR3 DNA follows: TGTGCCAGCTTGGACAGGTCGCGAAACACCATATATTTT.

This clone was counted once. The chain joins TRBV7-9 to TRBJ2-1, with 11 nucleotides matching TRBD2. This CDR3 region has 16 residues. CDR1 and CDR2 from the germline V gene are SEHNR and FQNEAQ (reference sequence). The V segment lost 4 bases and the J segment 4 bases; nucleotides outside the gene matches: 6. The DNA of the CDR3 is TGTGCCAGCAGCTCCTTACTAGCGGGGGTTTACAATGAGCAGTTCTTC. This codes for CASSSLLAGVYNEQFF.

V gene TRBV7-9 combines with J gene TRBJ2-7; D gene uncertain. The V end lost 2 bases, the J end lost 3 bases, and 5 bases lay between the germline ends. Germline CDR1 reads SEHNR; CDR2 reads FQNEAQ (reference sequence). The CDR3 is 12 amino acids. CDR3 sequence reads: CASSLLGYEQYF. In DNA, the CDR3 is TGTGCCAGCAGCTTACTAGGCTACGAGCAGTACTTC.

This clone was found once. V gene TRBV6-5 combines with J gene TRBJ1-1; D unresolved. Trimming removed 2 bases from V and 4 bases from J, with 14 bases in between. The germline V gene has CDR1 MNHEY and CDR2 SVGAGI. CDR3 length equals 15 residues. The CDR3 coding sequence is TGTGCCAGCAGTTACCCGGCCGCGGGAGTCACTGAAGCTTTCTTT. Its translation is CASSYPAAGVTEAFF.

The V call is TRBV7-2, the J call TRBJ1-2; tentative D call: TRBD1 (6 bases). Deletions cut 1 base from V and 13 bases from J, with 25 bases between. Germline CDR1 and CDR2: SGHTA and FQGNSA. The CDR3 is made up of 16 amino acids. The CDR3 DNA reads TGTGCCAGCAGCTTAGAGGGCCCCCGGGCAGGGGTTTCTCTCACCTTC. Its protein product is CASSLEGPRAGVSLTF.

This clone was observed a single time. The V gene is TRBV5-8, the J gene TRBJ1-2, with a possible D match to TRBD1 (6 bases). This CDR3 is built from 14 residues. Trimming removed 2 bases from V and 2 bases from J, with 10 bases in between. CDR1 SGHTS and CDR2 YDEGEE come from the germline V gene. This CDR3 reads CASSFKTGNYGYTF. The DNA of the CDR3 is TGTGCCAGCAGCTTCAAAACAGGGAACTATGGCTACACCTTC. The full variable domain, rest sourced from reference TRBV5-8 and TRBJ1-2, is EAGVTQSPTHLIKTRGQQATLRCSPISGHTSVYWYQQALGLGLQFLLWYDEGEERNRGNFPPRFSGRQFPNYSSELNVNALELEDSALYLCASSFKTGNYGYTFGSGTRLTVV.

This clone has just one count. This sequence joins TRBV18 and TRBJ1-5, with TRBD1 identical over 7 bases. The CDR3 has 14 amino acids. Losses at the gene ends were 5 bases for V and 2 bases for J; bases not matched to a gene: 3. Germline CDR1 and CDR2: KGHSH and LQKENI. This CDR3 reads CASSRGQRNQPQHF. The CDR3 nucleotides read TGTGCCAGCTCAAGGGGACAGCGCAATCAGCCCCAGCATTTT. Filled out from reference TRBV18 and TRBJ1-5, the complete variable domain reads NAGVMQNPRHLVRRRGQEARLRCSPMKGHSHVYWYRQLPEEGLKFMVYLQKENIIDESGMPKERFSAEFPKEGPSILRIQQVVRGDSAAYFCASSRGQRNQPQHFGDGTRLSIL.

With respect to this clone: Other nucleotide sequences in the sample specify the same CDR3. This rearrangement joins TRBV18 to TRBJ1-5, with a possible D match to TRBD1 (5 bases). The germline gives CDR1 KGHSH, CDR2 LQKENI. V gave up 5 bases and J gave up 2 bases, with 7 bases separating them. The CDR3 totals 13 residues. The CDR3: CASSGQGNQPQHF. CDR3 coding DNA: TGTGCCAGCTCAGGACAAGGCAATCAGCCCCAGCATTTT.

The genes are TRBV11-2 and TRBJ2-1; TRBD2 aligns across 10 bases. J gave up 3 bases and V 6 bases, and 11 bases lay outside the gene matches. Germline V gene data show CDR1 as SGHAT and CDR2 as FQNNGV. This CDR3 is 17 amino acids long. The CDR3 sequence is CASSQTSGGAFYNEQFF. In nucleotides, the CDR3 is TGTGCCAGCAGTCAGACGAGCGGGGGGGCGTTCTACAATGAGCAGTTCTTC.

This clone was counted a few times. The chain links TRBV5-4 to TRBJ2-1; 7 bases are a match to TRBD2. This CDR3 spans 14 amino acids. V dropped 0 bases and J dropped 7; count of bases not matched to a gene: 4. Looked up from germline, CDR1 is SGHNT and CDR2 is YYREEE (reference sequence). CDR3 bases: TGTGCCAGCAGCTTGGTGGCTAGCGGAAATGAGCAGTTCTTC. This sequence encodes CASSLVASGNEQFF.

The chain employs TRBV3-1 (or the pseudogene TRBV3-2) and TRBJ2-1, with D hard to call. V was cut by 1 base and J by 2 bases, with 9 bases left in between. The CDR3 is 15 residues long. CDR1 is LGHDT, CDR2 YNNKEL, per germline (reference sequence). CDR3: CASSQVRRTYNEQFF. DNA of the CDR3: TGTGCCAGCAGCCAAGTACGGCGGACCTACAATGAGCAGTTCTTC.